Listed here is a single T cell receptor (beta chain). Its target antigen remains unknown. No base-level quality is on record; no much larger clone is a single base apart. Receptors were amplified or captured by the immunoSEQ multiplex PCR assay. The multiplex PCR relied on a mix of 60 forward primers for TCR Vbeta segments and 13 reverse primers for TCR Jbeta segments. The CDR3 region of rearranged TCR beta genes was amplified from genomic DNA by a multiplex PCR assay. On the Illumina HiSeq System, the amplified TCR beta libraries were sequenced as 87-base-pair reads. The authors processed their data as follows. In a later analysis, tens of millions of unique TCR beta chains were counted across the 500 to 850 repertoires, and about 9.9 million of these chains were shared by at least two donors. Raw reads were error-corrected and collapsed into unique sequences with a nearest-neighbor algorithm that merged closely related sequences to remove PCR and sequencing errors. CDR3 sequences were aligned to IMGT reference sequences to assign V, D and J gene segments. For a sequence to be retained, a match of at least six nucleotides to both a V gene segment and a J gene segment was required. A rearrangement counted as productive if the CDR3 had no stop codons and remained in frame with V and J, and every other rearrangement counted as non-productive. Following IMGT convention, CDR3 was defined as the stretch from the second conserved V-encoded cysteine up to the conserved J-encoded phenylalanine. The earlier analysis of 587 of the donors excluded sequences that lacked an unambiguous match to a single V gene segment. In an earlier analysis of roughly 600 of the donors, a V segment was called functional when productive rearrangements were above 56.7%, and segregating when the standard deviation between donors exceeded 5%. To diagnose cytomegalovirus status from the catalog of TCR beta chain sequences, a statistical classification framework was built. A later analysis assigned V and J genes by comparing TCR nucleotide sequences with IMGT/GENE-DB human TR gene sequences. A later analysis assigned CDR3 sequences and most-parsimonious VDJ recombination scenarios with the TCRdist pipeline. In a later analysis, each TCR beta chain was defined by its CDR3 amino acid sequence together with its V-gene family, and reads without a unique V-gene family were excluded. A later analysis removed several hundred highly shared, low-generation-probability nucleotide sequences to deal with suspected cross-contamination and a sequencing artifact. For each public chain, a later analysis derived a clonal expansion index from normalized ranks of inferred template counts within each repertoire. In a later analysis, generation probabilities were computed with a VDJ recombination model fitted to out-of-frame rearrangements, and the resulting probabilities were checked against IGoR. In a later analysis, hypergeometric tests were used to score TCR-TCR, TCR-HLA and TCR-CMV co-occurrence, with a repertoire-size bias correction applied to TCR pairs. In a later analysis, false discovery rates were estimated by permuting HLA or CMV assignments 20 times. In a later analysis, co-occurring TCRs were grouped using DBSCAN, and TCRdist sequence similarity was added for clustering within HLA-allele-positive subsets. Repertoires with fewer than 30,000 or more than 120,000 public chains, plus five repertoires with anomalous nucleotide sharing, were excluded from co-occurrence clustering. Imported from immuneACCESS, the table was reduced by TCRdb to in-frame sequences with V and J called. These copies leave out some clones; in studies compared against another copy, an unresolved V gene accounts for under half, and the cause of the remainder is not known. V, J and clone size are those of that table, while D and trimming were read from the DNA. Recorded for this sample are about 180,000 clones; 75% to 85% of them occurred a single time. The ten largest clonotypes hold roughly 2.5% of the sample.

The entry originates in a study of cytomegalovirus exposure and HLA in healthy donors (dated by TCRdb to about 2017). In terms of the full investigation: An earlier analysis of several hundred of the donors reported about 300 Gb of sequence data and 117 million unique TCR beta sequences obtained from approximately 180 million T cells. Every discovery cohort repertoire had been produced on one sequencing platform. About five DR-DQ haplotypes were handled as single units for association and clustering, since linkage in the cohort was strong. A later analysis re-analyzed previously published TCR beta repertoires from approximately 670 donors and added high-resolution HLA genotyping to study TCR occurrence patterns. Using immunosequencing, the study profiled T cell repertoires from about 620 subjects and related those repertoires to cytomegalovirus serostatus. The study aimed to test whether cataloging public T cell receptors could reveal signatures of past pathogen exposure. The number of donors typed differed by locus, with about 620-630 for A, B, C, DRB1 and DQB1, around 560 for DQA1, 600 to 610 for DPA1, and 400 to 490 for DPB1. An early release covering roughly 600 HLA-typed donors comprised roughly 300 gigabases of sequencing data and approximately 85 million unique TCR sequences. The later analysis used no new phenotypic data to find candidate immune exposures, relying instead on TCR beta sequences and their occurrence across donors. High-throughput TCR immunosequencing, statistical association of individual TCRs with disease status, and machine learning were combined to predict cytomegalovirus infection status. To decide whether each TCR beta V gene segment behaved as functional or pseudogenic, an earlier analysis of nearly 600 of the donors relied on high-throughput TCR beta sequencing. Besides the first cohort of 666 subjects, a separate validation cohort made up of over 100 different subjects was used. The genetic ancestry cluster associated with self-reported Caucasian donors included over 65% of the roughly 360 genotyped donors. On average, approximately 250,000 unique TCR beta nucleotide sequences were sequenced per donor among a few hundred genotyped donors of the cohort, with 15% to 20% of those sequences being non-productive. HLA typing included class I and class II loci at four-digit resolution. Alongside the repertoire data, information on donor age, sex, ethnicity and CMV serostatus was compiled. In a later genetic analysis, genome-wide SNP genotypes for about 60% of the 666 donors were used, and that subset was treated as a discovery cohort.

V lost 4 bases and J lost 5 bases, and the count of bases not matched to a germline gene is 4. The CDR3 contains 13 residues, cysteine and phenylalanine counted. The DNA shown is the 39-base CDR3, in frame from base 1. CDR1 and CDR2, per the germline V gene (reference sequence), are LNHDA and SQIVND. Findings and caveats that apply to the study as a whole: In an earlier analysis of over 550 of the donors, most TCR beta V segments were observed in productive rearrangements about 90% or about 30% of the time, broadly matching IMGT annotations. Approximately 18 rarely observed V segments, including chromosome 9 orphons, were excluded from the earlier analysis of 550 to 700 of the donors because counts were too low. This cohort had only TCR beta chains sequenced, and the lack of alpha or paired-chain data limited which features could be detected. According to the authors, the approach could potentially be generalized to other disease states and immunological phenotypes. A group of highly shared sequence variants was considered likely to be a technical artifact of the sequencing pipeline. A later analysis found that TCR association rates varied across HLA loci, with DRB1 alleles showing the most associated TCRs and HLA-C alleles the fewest. A total of about 150 TCR beta chains were listed by the study as associated with cytomegalovirus. CMV serostatus was the only immune exposure information available for the cohort. V-gene and J-gene trimming of TCR beta chains was associated with a missense DCLRE1C variant in a later genetic analysis, and the association was replicated in an independent cohort. Because HLA typing was unavailable for some donors at each locus, only the typed subset was used in association tests. In a later analysis, several top co-occurrence clusters were reported to appear linked to parvovirus B19, influenza, CMV and Epstein-Barr virus. A further reported finding was that TCR beta sequences accurately predicted the HLA-A and HLA-B alleles for most subjects in the first cohort. Correlated functional status among segregating V segments might be attributable to linkage disequilibrium, but an unknown experimental factor could not be ruled out. Cytomegalovirus status was reported to be diagnosed by the classifier with high specificity and sensitivity in both the original and validation cohorts. When HLA alleles, especially DR and DQ, strongly co-occurred, attributing TCR associations to individual alleles was difficult. A later analysis found that most CMV-associated TCR beta chains appeared HLA-restricted, with HLA associations seemingly driven largely by CMV exposure. A later analysis associated about 16,000 TCR beta sequences with specific HLA alleles at a false discovery rate of 0.05. In a later analysis, HLA-associated TCR beta chains were found to be more clonally expanded and to have lower generation probabilities than equally common non-associated chains. Across donors, most TCR sequences were observed very rarely, whereas some public TCRs were present in many individuals. The 87-base-pair reads could not distinguish some IMGT-functional V segments, including TRBV6-2 and TRBV6-3, so those segments were excluded. The presence/absence analyses assumed that sequencing depth was roughly uniform across donors, and that assumption may not be true. In vitro tests confirmed that a few of the cytomegalovirus-associated TCR beta chains recognize cytomegalovirus antigens. Compared with the roughly 670-donor mean, donors in an Asian-associated ancestry cluster had fewer N-insertions in productive TCRs, according to a later genetic analysis.

The cohort consisted of approximately 670 healthy bone marrow donors. At the time of sampling, every cohort member was nominally healthy, though immune exposures that went unrecorded were likely present. The donor was CMV seropositive and belonged to the group of about 290 seropositive cohort members. Each donor provided a peripheral blood sample, and peripheral blood mononuclear cells were used for TCR beta sequencing. The Qiagen DNeasy Blood Extraction Kit was used to extract genomic DNA from the blood cell samples. The material sequenced was PBMCs. The source is a woman between 25 and 40 years old in good health and CMV-seropositive. The chain employs TRBV19 and TRBJ2-5, with 7 bases aligning to TRBD2. The CDR3 loop reads CASSTHGGETQYF. The sequenced DNA: TGTGCCAGTAGTACCCACGGGGGGGAGACCCAGTACTTC.